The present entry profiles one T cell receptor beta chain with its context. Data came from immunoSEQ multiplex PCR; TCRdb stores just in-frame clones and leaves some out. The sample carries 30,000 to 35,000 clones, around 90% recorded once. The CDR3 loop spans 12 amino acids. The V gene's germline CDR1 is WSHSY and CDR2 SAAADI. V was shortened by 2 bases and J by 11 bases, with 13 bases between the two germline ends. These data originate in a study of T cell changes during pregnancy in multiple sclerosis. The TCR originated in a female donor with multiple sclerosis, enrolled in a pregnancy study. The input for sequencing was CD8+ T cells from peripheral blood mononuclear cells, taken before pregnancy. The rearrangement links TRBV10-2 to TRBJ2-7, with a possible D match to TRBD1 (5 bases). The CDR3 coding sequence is TGCGCCAGCAGTGAGGTGTTGACAGAGGAGTACTTC. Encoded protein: CASSEVLTEEYF.